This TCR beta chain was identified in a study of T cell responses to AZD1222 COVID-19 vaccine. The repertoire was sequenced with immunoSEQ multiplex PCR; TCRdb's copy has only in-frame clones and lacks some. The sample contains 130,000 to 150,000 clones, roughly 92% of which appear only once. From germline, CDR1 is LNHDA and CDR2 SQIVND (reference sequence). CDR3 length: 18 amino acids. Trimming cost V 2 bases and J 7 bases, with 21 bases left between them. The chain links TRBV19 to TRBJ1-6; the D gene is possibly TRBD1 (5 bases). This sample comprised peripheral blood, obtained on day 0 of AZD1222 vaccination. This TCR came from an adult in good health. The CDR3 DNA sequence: TGTGCCAGTAGTATATCAACGAACCGGGGCGGCAGGAATTCACCCCTCCACTTT. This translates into CASSISTNRGGRNSPLHF. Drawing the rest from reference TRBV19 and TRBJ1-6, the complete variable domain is DGGITQSPKYLFRKEGQNVTLSCEQNLNHDAMYWYRQDPGQGLRLIYYSQIVNDFQKGDIAEGYSVSREKKESFPLTVTSAQKNPTAFYLCASSISTNRGGRNSPLHFGNGTRLTVT.